This T cell receptor (beta chain) was captured in a study of blood T cells in healthy people across ages. PBMCs numbering at least 7 million were isolated per sample. A second PCR, run for roughly 7 to 12 cycles, used a sample-barcoded 5' primer plus a J-beta primer mix. One entry per CDR3 protein results from TCRdb running MiXCR on the 5' RACE reads. The sample records hundreds of thousands of distinct CDR3 sequences, more than 45% being singletons. CDR3 length: 15 residues. Per germline, CDR1 LNHNV and CDR2 YYDKDF (reference sequence). Trimming took 1 base from V and 0 from J; bases not matched to a gene: 2.

This sequence joins TRBV15 and TRBJ2-7, with 8 positions matching TRBD2. The receptor was isolated from a young man in good health. Sequencing was performed on blood. For the CDR3, the DNA is TGTGCCACCAGCAGAGTCGCGGGAGGCTCCTACGAGCAGTACTTC. As protein: CATSRVAGGSYEQYF.